The present entry profiles one T cell receptor (beta chain) with its context. The data derive from a study of blood T cell repertoires in COVID-19. Clones were sequenced by immunoSEQ multiplex PCR, and TCRdb holds only the in-frame ones, with some missing. The sample yields around 300,000 clones, approximately 88% seen once. The study counted Cohort 3 donors as recovered given two negative PCRs, clearance, or symptom resolution. The sequence was collected from a man younger than 40 who had recovered from COVID-19. The specimen was PBMCs or T cells enriched from blood (not recorded which).

The CDR3 sequence is CASSSHGQYLTDTQYF. CDR3 sequence (DNA): TGCGCCAGCAGCTCCCATGGACAGTATCTCACAGATACGCAGTATTTT. J is TRBJ2-3 and V is TRBV5-1, with TRBD1 as a possible D gene (6 bases). There are 16 residues in the CDR3. Germline values: CDR1 SGHRS, CDR2 YFSETQ. The V gene lost 3 bases and the J gene lost 2 bases, with 16 bases spanning the gap.